These T cell receptor beta chains were read from a single sample in a study of vaccination effects on CD4 cells after COVID-19. Their antigens are not known. Using immunoSEQ multiplex PCR, the repertoire was profiled, and TCRdb retains in-frame clones only, with some absent. The data contain roughly 53,000 clones, 79% of them singletons. The specimen was CD4+ T cells from PBMCs cultured with HCoV-OC43 spike peptides, collected before COVID-19 vaccination. These receptors all come from a human donor who received a COVID-19 vaccine. The CDR3 runs from the conserved cysteine through the conserved F or W. Each record gives: CDR3 DNA, CDR3 protein, V gene, J gene, D gene, clone size. D genes are given only for firm matches. Expanded clones are given a class, and other clones once, few, many or no size at all.

TGCGCCAGCAGCCAAGAAGGGGAGACCCAGTACTTC,CASSQEGETQYF,TRBV4-1,TRBJ2-5,-,once
TGTGCCAGCAGCTCGGCACAGGGGGCAGGGGGCTACACCTTC,CASSSAQGAGGYTF,TRBV7-8,TRBJ1-2,TRBD1,-
TGCGCCAGCGGTCGGACTAGCGGGGGGAAGGATGAGCAGTTCTTC,CASGRTSGGKDEQFF,TRBV10-1,TRBJ2-1,TRBD2,-
TGCGCCAGCAGACGGGACAGTAGCACAGATACGCAGTATTTT,CASRRDSSTDTQYF,TRBV5-1,TRBJ2-3,TRBD1,once
TGTGCCAGCAGAACAGGACAGACTGAAGCTTTCTTT,CASRTGQTEAFF,TRBV6-5,TRBJ1-1,-,few
TGTGCCAGCAGGGGACAGTTGAACACCGGGGAGCTGTTTTTT,CASRGQLNTGELFF,TRBV6-5,TRBJ2-2,TRBD1,-
TGTGCCACCAGTGACAAGACTAGCCGGGCTGAGCAGTTCTTC,CATSDKTSRAEQFF,TRBV24-1,TRBJ2-1,TRBD2,-
TGTGCCAGCAGCCAAGGCCGAGCTGGGGAGCTGTTTTTT,CASSQGRAGELFF,TRBV3-1/TRBV3-2,TRBJ2-2,-,few
TGCGCCAGCAGCTTGGTCCCGGGACAGAGCACAGATACGCAGTATTTT,CASSLVPGQSTDTQYF,TRBV5-1,TRBJ2-3,TRBD1,-
TGTGCCAGCTCACACGACAGGGGGCGAACGAGCACTGAAGCTTTCTTT,CASSHDRGRTSTEAFF,TRBV18,TRBJ1-1,TRBD1,-
TGCGCCAGCAGCCCTCCACTAGCGGGGGGCCAAGAGACCCAGTACTTC,CASSPPLAGGQETQYF,TRBV5-1,TRBJ2-5,TRBD2,-
TGTGCCAGCACAGACAGGGAGAATCAGCCCCAGCATTTT,CASTDRENQPQHF,TRBV18,TRBJ1-5,TRBD1,-
TGTGCCAGCAGCCAGGCCGGGACTCTCAATGAGCAGTTCTTC,CASSQAGTLNEQFF,TRBV3-1/TRBV3-2,TRBJ2-1,-,-
TGTGCCAGCAGCGTAGGGGGACCGATTGGTACAGATACGCAGTATTTT,CASSVGGPIGTDTQYF,TRBV2,TRBJ2-3,-,-
TGTGCCAGCAGTGGGACAATTTATTCACCCCTCCACTTT,CASSGTIYSPLHF,TRBV6-2/TRBV6-3,TRBJ1-6,-,-
TGTGCCAGCAGCTTGTCAGGGGACGCTTCACCCCTCCACTTT,CASSLSGDASPLHF,TRBV2,TRBJ1-6,-,-
TGCGCCAGCAGCCAAAGTCAGGGGGCGAAAACTGAAGCTTTCTTT,CASSQSQGAKTEAFF,TRBV4-1,TRBJ1-1,TRBD1,-
TGTGCCAGCAGCTTGTGGGCAGGGGCTACGAACACCGGGGAGCTGTTTTTT,CASSLWAGATNTGELFF,TRBV5-5,TRBJ2-2,-,-
TGTGCCAGCAGCTTTAGCGGGGGTAATCAGCCCCAGCATTTT,CASSFSGGNQPQHF,TRBV7-8,TRBJ1-5,-,-
TGTGCCAGTAGTTTCTACCTAGGGTACTCTGGAAACACCATATATTTT,CASSFYLGYSGNTIYF,TRBV19,TRBJ1-3,-,few
TGTGCCAGCCCCGGGACTAGCGAGACAGATACGCAGTATTTT,CASPGTSETDTQYF,TRBV5-8,TRBJ2-3,TRBD2,-
TGCGCCAGCGGCCTGGGCATGGCCGGGGATGGCTACACCTTC,CASGLGMAGDGYTF,TRBV5-1,TRBJ1-2,-,-
TGTGCCAGCAGCTTAGTCGCGGATGAAGCTTTCTTT,CASSLVADEAFF,TRBV7-9,TRBJ1-1,-,-
TGTGCCAGCTCATGGACGGATAACGGTGGCGGGGAGCTGTTTTTT,CASSWTDNGGGELFF,TRBV18,TRBJ2-2,-,-
TGTGCCAGCAAGGGGGAGGGGACAGGGAGGGAGCAGTTCTTC,CASKGEGTGREQFF,TRBV9,TRBJ2-1,TRBD1,-
TGCGCCAGCAGCCAAGTAGCGGGCTGGGTTGACTATGGCTACACCTTC,CASSQVAGWVDYGYTF,TRBV4-1,TRBJ1-2,-,-
TGCGCCAGCAGCTTCAGGGAGAACACTGAAGCTTTCTTT,CASSFRENTEAFF,TRBV5-1,TRBJ1-1,-,-
TGTGCCAGCAGCTTAGCAGGGCTCGAGACCCAGTACTTC,CASSLAGLETQYF,TRBV7-9,TRBJ2-5,-,-
TGTGCCAGCAGCCTATTTGGCGGGGGATCCTATAATTCACCCCTCCACTTT,CASSLFGGGSYNSPLHF,TRBV3-1/TRBV3-2,TRBJ1-6,-,-
TGCAGTGCTAGTATGGGGAACATGAACACTGAAGCTTTCTTT,CSASMGNMNTEAFF,TRBV20-1,TRBJ1-1,-,-
TGCAGCGTCTTGAGTCAGGGTTCCCGGAGCGCTTTCTTT,CSVLSQGSRSAFF,TRBV29-1,TRBJ1-1,-,few
TGCGCCAGCAGTGATCACCCAACAATGAACACTGAAGCTTTCTTT,CASSDHPTMNTEAFF,TRBV10-1,TRBJ1-1,-,-
TGTGCCAGCAGCCCATCAGGGTACGGCTACACCTTC,CASSPSGYGYTF,TRBV7-2,TRBJ1-2,-,-
TGTGCCAGCAGTCGATATCGACAGGAAAAACTGTTTTTT,CASSRYRQEKLFF,TRBV28,TRBJ1-4,-,-
TGTGCCAGCAGTTCCCCGTCGACTAGCGGGGAGACAGATACGCAGTATTTT,CASSSPSTSGETDTQYF,TRBV28,TRBJ2-3,TRBD2,-
TGTGCCAGCAGTGAAAGTAGCGGGGGGCCTAGGAGGCAGTATTTT,CASSESSGGPRRQYF,TRBV2,TRBJ2-3,TRBD2,once
TGTGCCAGCAGCCCTGGAACGGACAGGGCCGGCTATGGCTACACCTTC,CASSPGTDRAGYGYTF,TRBV7-8,TRBJ1-2,TRBD1,-
TGTGCCAGCAGCCGGGACAGTAGCAATCAGCCCCAGCATTTT,CASSRDSSNQPQHF,TRBV7-2,TRBJ1-5,TRBD1,-
TGTGCCTGGAGTCCGCCGGGACCCTATAATTCACCCCTCCACTTT,CAWSPPGPYNSPLHF,TRBV30,TRBJ1-6,-,-
TGCAGTGCGGGGCCCCAGCATTTT,CSAGPQHF,TRBV20-1,TRBJ1-5,-,-
TGTGCCAGTACCCAGACGGGGTATAGCAATCAGCCCCAGCATTTT,CASTQTGYSNQPQHF,TRBV19,TRBJ1-5,-,-
TGTGCCAGCAGCATTCTAAGGGATTCACCCCTCCACTTT,CASSILRDSPLHF,TRBV11-3,TRBJ1-6,-,-
TGTGCCAGCAGCCCCTACGGCTCGGGGCTTGGCACTGAAGCTTTCTTT,CASSPYGSGLGTEAFF,TRBV14,TRBJ1-1,-,-
TGTGCCAGCAGCTTGCCGGGGACAGTGAGAGATGGCTACACCTTC,CASSLPGTVRDGYTF,TRBV5-4,TRBJ1-2,TRBD1,-
TGCGCCAGCAGCCTTACTAGCGGACCTGGGGAGACCCAGTACTTC,CASSLTSGPGETQYF,TRBV5-1,TRBJ2-5,TRBD2,once
TGTGCCAGCAGCGTGACAGGGACCTCTGGAAACACCATATATTTT,CASSVTGTSGNTIYF,TRBV9,TRBJ1-3,TRBD1,-
TGTGCCAGCAGCCTTAGCGGGGGAAGGGAGACCCAGTACTTC,CASSLSGGRETQYF,TRBV7-9,TRBJ2-5,TRBD2,once
TGCAGTGCTAGTACTAGCGGCCGGTTCACCTACAATGAGCAGTTCTTC,CSASTSGRFTYNEQFF,TRBV20-1,TRBJ2-1,TRBD2,few